These 30 T cell receptor beta chains originate from one sample sequenced in a study of control samples from healthy donors and cancer patients. Profiling relied on immunoSEQ multiplex PCR, and the TCRdb table lists in-frame clones only, not all of them. The sample has about 130,000 clones, around 94% seen once. The specimen sequenced was PBMCs. All receptors come from a man between 60 and 70 years old with colorectal cancer.

This chain links TRBV2 with TRBJ1-3, with no clear D. Trimming cost V 4 bases and J 1 base, with 8 bases left between them. Per the germline V gene, CDR1 is SNHLY and CDR2 is FYNNEI. The CDR3 contains 14 residues. CDR3 in amino acids: CASSVGGSGNTIYF. CDR3 nucleotide sequence: TGTGCCAGCAGTGTTGGTGGGTCTGGAAACACCATATATTTT.

J is TRBJ1-2 and V is TRBV6-5; D is unresolved. Germline V lookup: CDR1 MNHEY, CDR2 SVGAGI. The germline V and J ends were trimmed by 0 bases and 2 bases, with 10 bases remaining between them. The CDR3 has 15 amino acids. CDR3 DNA: TGTGCCAGCAGTTACTCGATTATAACAAACTATGGCTACACCTTC. It codes for CASSYSIITNYGYTF.

CDR3: CASSQDKFGIMNTEAFF. For the CDR3, the DNA is TGTGCCAGCAGCCAAGATAAATTCGGGATTATGAACACTGAAGCTTTCTTT. This sequence joins TRBV4-2 and TRBJ1-1; no clear D. This CDR3 has 17 amino acids. V was trimmed by 0 bases and J by 0 bases, leaving 14 bases between them. The germline V gene has CDR1 LGHNA and CDR2 YNFKEQ.

This clone was counted a single time. This sequence joins TRBV28 and TRBJ2-5; possible D gene TRBD1, 6 bases. CDR1 and CDR2 (germline): MDHEN, SYDVKM. The CDR3 runs to 14 residues. The V end was cut by 8 bases, the J end by 5 bases, with 18 bases between. The CDR3 DNA follows: TGTGCCAGCGGGCATGGGGGCAGGGAGGAGACCCAGTACTTC. Translation: CASGHGGREETQYF.

The rearrangement links TRBV11-2 to TRBJ1-2; D gene unclear. The CDR3 contains 13 residues. CDR1 and CDR2 from the germline V gene are SGHAT and FQNNGV. Trimming removed 5 bases at V and 4 bases at J, with 11 bases between. The CDR3 DNA is TGTGCCAGCAGCGCAGGCGGGATCTATGGCTACACCTTC. Residues: CASSAGGIYGYTF.

This chain uses TRBV23-1 with TRBJ2-1; a possible D gene is TRBD1 (5 bases). TRBV23-1 is classed as an ORF, of uncertain function. The CDR3 extends over 13 amino acids. Deletions cut 0 bases from V and 10 bases from J, with 10 bases between. CDR3: CASSQSQYREQFF. The CDR3 nucleotides are TGCGCCAGCAGTCAATCGCAGTACAGGGAGCAGTTCTTC.

The rearrangement joins TRBV27 to TRBJ2-1, with TRBD2 matching over 9 bases. This CDR3 contains 16 residues. Losses at the gene ends were 7 bases for V and 7 bases for J; bases not matched to a gene: 14. The germline V gene encodes CDR1 MNHEY and CDR2 SMNVEV (reference sequence). The CDR3 spells CASTSRLAGRLNEQFF. CDR3 coding DNA: TGTGCCAGCACCTCTAGGCTAGCGGGACGCTTAAATGAGCAGTTCTTC.

Comment on this clone: The same CDR3 can be traced to other DNA sequences in this sample. This chain uses TRBV18 with TRBJ2-7, with D tentatively TRBD2 (5 bases). The ends were cut back, 3 bases at V and 4 bases at J, with 7 bases in the middle. The CDR3 consists of 12 residues. CDR1 is KGHSH, CDR2 LQKENI, per germline. The CDR3 region has the DNA TGTGCCAGCTCACCTGAGGGTTACGAGCAGTACTTC. Encoded protein: CASSPEGYEQYF.

The CDR3 nucleotides read TGTGCCACCAGCAAGGGACTAGCGGCGTATCGGAACTACAATGAGCAGTTCTTC. Its protein product is CATSKGLAAYRNYNEQFF. This sequence joins TRBV15 and TRBJ2-1, with 11 bases lining up with TRBD2. The CDR3 loop spans 18 amino acids. Germline V gene lookup returns CDR1 LNHNV and CDR2 YYDKDF (reference sequence). Unmatched junction bases numbered 11, after V lost 4 bases and J lost 3 bases.

Here the CDR3 DNA reads TGTGCCAGCAGTTACGGCGGGTCCGGGAAAGAGACCCAGTACTTC. It yields the protein CASSYGGSGKETQYF. The chain couples TRBV6-6 to TRBJ2-5, with TRBD2 as a possible D gene (5 bases). With 2 bases removed from V and 3 bases from J, the gap between germline ends came to 13 bases. CDR1 and CDR2 from the germline V gene are MNHNY and SVGAGI (reference sequence). The CDR3 is made up of 15 amino acids.

The chain has TRBV11-1 and TRBJ2-7; 11 bases match TRBD2. Germline values: CDR1 SGHAT, CDR2 FQDESV (reference sequence). V shed 4 bases, J shed 3 bases, and the junction held 8 bases outside the gene matches. The length of the CDR3 is 16 residues. CDR3 in amino acids: CASSSTGLAESYEQYF. The DNA for the CDR3 is TGTGCCAGCAGCTCTACGGGACTAGCGGAAAGCTACGAGCAGTACTTC. Drawing the rest from reference TRBV11-1 and TRBJ2-7, the complete variable domain is EAEVAQSPRYKITEKSQAVAFWCDPISGHATLYWYRQILGQGPELLVQFQDESVVDDSQLPKDRFSAERLKGVDSTLKIQPAELGDSAMYLCASSSTGLAESYEQYFGPGTRLTVT.

This chain connects TRBV3-1 (or the pseudogene TRBV3-2) to TRBJ2-7; 9 nucleotides line up with TRBD2. The CDR3 contains 15 residues. V gave up 1 base and J gave up 3 bases; unmatched junction bases: 4. CDR1 is LGHDT, CDR2 YNNKEL, per germline (reference sequence). In nucleotides, the CDR3 is TGTGCCAGCAGCCAAGTGGCTAGCGGGGTCTACGAGCAGTACTTC. Translating it yields CASSQVASGVYEQYF.

This clone was detected once. The CDR3 spells CASSLLNEKLFF. For the CDR3, the DNA is TGTGCCAGCTCACTACTTAATGAAAAACTGTTTTTT. The chain uses TRBV18 and TRBJ1-4; no definite D call. The CDR3 contains 12 residues. V was clipped by 4 bases and J by 4 bases, with 4 bases between them. Germline CDR1 is KGHSH and CDR2 is LQKENI.

The V and J genes are TRBV6-5 and TRBJ1-2; TRBD1 is a possible D gene (6 bases). Germline CDR1 MNHEY, CDR2 SVGAGI. This CDR3 is built from 12 residues. The V end was cut by 6 bases, the J end by 8 bases, with 13 bases between. CDR3 coding DNA: TGTGCCAGCAGCGGGGGGGCCCGAGGCTACACCTTC. It codes for CASSGGARGYTF.

The V call is TRBV3-1 (or the pseudogene TRBV3-2), the J call TRBJ2-7; perhaps TRBD2 as D (5 bases). Looked up from germline, CDR1 is LGHDT and CDR2 is YNNKEL (reference sequence). The V gene lost 0 bases and the J gene lost 7 bases, with 13 bases spanning the gap. The CDR3 has 14 amino acids. Here the CDR3 reads CASSQDGGRREQYF. Here the CDR3 DNA reads TGTGCCAGCAGCCAAGATGGCGGTAGGAGGGAGCAGTACTTC.

V and J are TRBV7-9 and TRBJ2-7, with TRBD2 matching over 10 bases. With V trimmed by 5 bases and J by 2 bases, 15 bases remained unmatched. Germline V lookup: CDR1 SEHNR, CDR2 FQNEAQ (reference sequence). The CDR3 extends over 18 amino acids. In DNA, the CDR3 is TGTGCCAGCAGCGGACTCGCCAGCGGGGGGGCCTACGCCTACGAGCAGTACTTC. This sequence encodes CASSGLASGGAYAYEQYF.

The V call is TRBV19, the J call TRBJ1-1; no clear D gene. Germline CDR1 is LNHDA and CDR2 is SQIVND (reference sequence). Trimming took off 4 bases at V and 6 bases at J, with 15 bases between the two ends. The CDR3 sequence is 14 residues long. The CDR3 nucleotides read TGTGCCAGTAGTACCCCCGAGGGTCTCGCTGAAGCTTTCTTT. It yields the protein CASSTPEGLAEAFF.

This clone has just one count. The chain combines TRBV7-9 with TRBJ1-2, with D perhaps TRBD1 (5 bases). CDR3 length: 12 amino acids. Deletions cut 8 bases from V and 8 bases from J, with 15 bases between. Germline V gene data show CDR1 as SEHNR and CDR2 as FQNEAQ (reference sequence). Written as DNA, the CDR3 is TGTGCCAGCGGTCCTCGGACAAGCGGCTACACCTTC. This gives the protein CASGPRTSGYTF.

The chain combines TRBV27 with TRBJ1-6, with 10 bases matching TRBD1. In germline, CDR1 is MNHEY, CDR2 SMNVEV (reference sequence). V lost 6 bases to trimming and J lost 7 bases; unmatched junction nucleotides: 6. The CDR3 is 15 amino acids. In nucleotides, the CDR3 is TGTGCCAGCAGGGCCGGGACAGGGGTCAATTCACCCCTCCACTTT. This encodes CASRAGTGVNSPLHF.

This chain links TRBV3-1 (or the pseudogene TRBV3-2) with TRBJ1-4; no firm D call. The V end lost 3 bases, the J end lost 8 bases, and 22 bases lay between the germline ends. The CDR3 has 17 amino acids. Germline V gives CDR1 LGHDT, CDR2 YNNKEL (reference sequence). CDR3 DNA: TGTGCCAGCAGCCAGGATAGCCCCCCGCCGTATTACGAAAAACTGTTTTTT. Its translation: CASSQDSPPPYYEKLFF.

In DNA form, the CDR3 reads TGTGCCAGCAGCTTAGATTTAGCGGGGCCCTACGAGCAGTACTTC. Translation: CASSLDLAGPYEQYF. J is TRBJ2-7 and V is TRBV7-2; 8 positions match TRBD2. The V and J ends lost 1 base and 2 bases, in that order; junction bases with no gene match: 4. Germline V gene lookup returns CDR1 SGHTA and CDR2 FQGNSA. The CDR3 has 15 residues.

The gene calls are TRBV19 and TRBJ1-5; D unclear. This CDR3 is built from 16 residues. Germline V CDR1 and CDR2: LNHDA, SQIVND (reference sequence). With 3 bases removed from V and 0 bases from J, the gap between germline ends came to 12 bases. CDR3 amino acids: CASSISRRISNQPQHF. In DNA, the CDR3 is TGTGCCAGTAGTATCAGTCGCCGGATTAGCAATCAGCCCCAGCATTTT. Combining the CDR3 with reference TRBV19 and TRBJ1-5 gives the whole variable domain DGGITQSPKYLFRKEGQNVTLSCEQNLNHDAMYWYRQDPGQGLRLIYYSQIVNDFQKGDIAEGYSVSREKKESFPLTVTSAQKNPTAFYLCASSISRRISNQPQHFGDGTRLSIL.

The CDR3: CASSPNRGGYQPQHF. CDR3 sequence (DNA): TGTGCCAGTAGTCCCAACAGGGGAGGGTATCAGCCCCAGCATTTT. This chain joins TRBV19 and TRBJ1-5; 7 bases map to TRBD1. Germline loops: CDR1 LNHDA, CDR2 SQIVND (reference sequence). This CDR3 is 15 amino acids long. The junction had 9 bases not matched to a gene; V was cut back by 5 bases and J by 5 bases.

This chain links TRBV18 with TRBJ1-5; D is unresolved. In germline, CDR1 is KGHSH, CDR2 LQKENI. Between the trimmed V and J ends, which lost 2 bases and 0 bases, there was a span of 8 bases. CDR3 size: 15 residues. The CDR3 DNA follows: TGTGCCAGCTCACCAGGCACCCATAGCAATCAGCCCCAGCATTTT. It codes for CASSPGTHSNQPQHF.

This sequence joins TRBV18 and TRBJ1-3; no reliable D call. The V and J ends lost 0 bases and 2 bases respectively, with 8 bases between them. In germline, CDR1 is KGHSH, CDR2 LQKENI. The CDR3 sequence is 15 residues long. CDR3 DNA sequence: TGTGCCAGCTCACCACCGGGATTGGCTGGAAACACCATATATTTT. Translated, it gives CASSPPGLAGNTIYF.

The V gene is TRBV30, the J gene TRBJ2-7; 7 bases match TRBD1. With V trimmed by 0 bases and J by 3 bases, 2 bases remained unmatched. Germline CDR1 is GTSNPN and CDR2 is SVGIG (reference sequence). CDR3 length: 13 amino acids. The CDR3 loop is CAWSVYRGYEQYF. The DNA of the CDR3 is TGTGCCTGGAGTGTCTACAGGGGCTACGAGCAGTACTTC.

The V call is TRBV7-9, the J call TRBJ2-2, with D perhaps TRBD1 (5 bases). The CDR3 totals 18 residues. Germline CDR1 and CDR2: SEHNR and FQNEAQ (reference sequence). Trimming took 6 bases from V and 0 from J, leaving 20 bases between them. CDR3 protein: CASRTWGSRQANTGELFF. CDR3 bases: TGTGCCAGCAGAACCTGGGGCAGTCGGCAGGCGAACACCGGGGAGCTGTTTTTT.

The CDR3 coding sequence is TGTGCCAGCAGCCCCGGGACAGCTATGTTCACTGGCTACACCTTC. Its protein product is CASSPGTAMFTGYTF. V is TRBV11-2 and J is TRBJ1-2; 7 bases agree with TRBD1. V gave up 5 bases and J gave up 7 bases; unmatched junction bases: 13. The CDR3 runs to 15 residues. Germline-derived CDR1 and CDR2 are SGHAT and FQNNGV.

The chain joins TRBV7-2 to TRBJ1-4, with D unresolved. Germline loops: CDR1 SGHTA, CDR2 FQGNSA. This CDR3 has 15 residues. Trimming took 2 bases from V and 7 from J, leaving 14 bases between them. The CDR3 region is CASSLQWGLGEKLFF. Written as DNA, the CDR3 is TGTGCCAGCAGCTTACAGTGGGGTCTAGGTGAAAAACTGTTTTTT.

This sequence joins TRBV6-5 and TRBJ1-5; perhaps TRBD1 as D (6 bases). Per the germline V gene, CDR1 is MNHEY and CDR2 is SVGAGI. The CDR3 extends over 14 amino acids. V was shortened by 7 bases and J by 0 bases, with 10 bases between the two germline ends. The CDR3 region has the DNA TGTGCCAGCAAACCAGGGGATAGCAATCAGCCCCAGCATTTT. Its protein is CASKPGDSNQPQHF.